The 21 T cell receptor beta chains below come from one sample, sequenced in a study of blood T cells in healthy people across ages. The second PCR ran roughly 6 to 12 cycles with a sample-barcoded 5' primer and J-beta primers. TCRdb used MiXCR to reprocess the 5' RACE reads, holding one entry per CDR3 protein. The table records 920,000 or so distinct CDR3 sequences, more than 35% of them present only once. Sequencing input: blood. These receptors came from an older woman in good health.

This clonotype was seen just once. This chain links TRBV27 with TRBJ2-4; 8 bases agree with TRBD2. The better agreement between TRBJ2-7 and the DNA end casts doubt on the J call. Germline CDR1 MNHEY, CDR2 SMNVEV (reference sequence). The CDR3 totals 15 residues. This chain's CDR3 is CASSSTTSGRYEQYF. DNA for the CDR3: TGTGCCAGCAGCTCTACTACTAGCGGCCGCTACGAGCAGTACTTC.

The CDR3 DNA follows: TGTGCCAGCAGTTCCGGGACTAGCGGGAGGCGCGAGCAGTTCTTC. It codes for CASSSGTSGRREQFF. The J gene is TRBJ2-1, the V gene TRBV6-4; 15 bases agree with TRBD2. Per germline, CDR1 MRHNA and CDR2 SNTAGT. Trimming removed 5 bases from V and 10 bases from J; junction bases left unmatched: 6. The CDR3 has 15 amino acids.

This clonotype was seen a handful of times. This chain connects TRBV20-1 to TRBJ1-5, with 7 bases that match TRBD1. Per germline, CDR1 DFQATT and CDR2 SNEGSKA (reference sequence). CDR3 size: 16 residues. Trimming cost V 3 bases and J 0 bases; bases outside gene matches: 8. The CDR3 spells CSASNRDSPSNQPQHF. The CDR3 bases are TGCAGTGCTAGCAACCGGGACAGTCCTAGCAATCAGCCCCAGCATTTT.

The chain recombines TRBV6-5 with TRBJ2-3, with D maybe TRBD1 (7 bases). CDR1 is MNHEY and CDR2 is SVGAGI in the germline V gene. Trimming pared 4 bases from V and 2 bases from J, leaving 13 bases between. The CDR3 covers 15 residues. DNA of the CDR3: TGTGCCAGCAGTTGGGCGGGACAGAACACAGATACGCAGTATTTT. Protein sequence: CASSWAGQNTDTQYF.

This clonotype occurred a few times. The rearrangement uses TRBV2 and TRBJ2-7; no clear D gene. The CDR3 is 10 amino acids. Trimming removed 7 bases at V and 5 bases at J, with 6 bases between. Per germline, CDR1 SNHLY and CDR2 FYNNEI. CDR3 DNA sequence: TGTGCCAGCACAATCCACGAGCAGTACTTC. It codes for CASTIHEQYF.

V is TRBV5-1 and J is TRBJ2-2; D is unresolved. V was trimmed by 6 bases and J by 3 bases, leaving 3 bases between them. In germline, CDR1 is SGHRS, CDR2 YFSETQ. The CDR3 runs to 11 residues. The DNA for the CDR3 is TGCGCCAGCACCTACACCGGGGAGCTGTTTTTT. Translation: CASTYTGELFF.

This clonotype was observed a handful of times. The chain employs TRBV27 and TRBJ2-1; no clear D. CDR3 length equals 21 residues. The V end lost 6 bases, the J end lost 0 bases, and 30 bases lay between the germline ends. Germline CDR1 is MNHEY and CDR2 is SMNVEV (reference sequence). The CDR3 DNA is TGTGCCAGCAGGCCTCCCCTTAGGGCAGCCTCCCTTCTTAGCTCCTACAATGAGCAGTTCTTC. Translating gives CASRPPLRAASLLSSYNEQFF.

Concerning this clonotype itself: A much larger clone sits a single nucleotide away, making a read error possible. CDR3: CASSPGTGVKQYF. In nucleotides, the CDR3 is TGCGCCAGCAGTCCCGGGACAGGGGTTAAGCAGTACTTC. The chain employs TRBV10-2 and TRBJ2-5; 10 bases align to TRBD1. V lost 5 bases, J lost 11 bases, and 8 bases stayed unmatched. The CDR3 length is 13 residues. Germline V gene data show CDR1 as WSHSY and CDR2 as SAAADI.

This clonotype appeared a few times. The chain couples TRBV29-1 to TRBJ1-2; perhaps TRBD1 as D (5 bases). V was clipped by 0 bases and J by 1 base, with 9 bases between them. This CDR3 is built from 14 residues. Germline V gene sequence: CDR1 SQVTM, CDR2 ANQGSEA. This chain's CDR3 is CSVEEGGNNYGYTF. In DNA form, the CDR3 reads TGCAGCGTTGAAGAGGGGGGTAATAACTATGGCTACACCTTC.

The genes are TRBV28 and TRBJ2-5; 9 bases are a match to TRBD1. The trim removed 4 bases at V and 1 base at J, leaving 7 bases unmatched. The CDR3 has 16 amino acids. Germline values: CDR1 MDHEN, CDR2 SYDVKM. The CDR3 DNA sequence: TGTGCCAGCAGTTCCTTACAGGGGGCGTCCCAAGAGACCCAGTACTTC. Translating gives CASSSLQGASQETQYF.

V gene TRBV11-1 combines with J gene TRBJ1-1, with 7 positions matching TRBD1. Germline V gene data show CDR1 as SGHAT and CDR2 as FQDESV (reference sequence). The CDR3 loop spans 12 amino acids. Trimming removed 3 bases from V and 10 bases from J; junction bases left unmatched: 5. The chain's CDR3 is CASSFRQGGAFF. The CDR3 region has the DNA TGTGCCAGCAGCTTTCGACAGGGAGGAGCTTTCTTT.

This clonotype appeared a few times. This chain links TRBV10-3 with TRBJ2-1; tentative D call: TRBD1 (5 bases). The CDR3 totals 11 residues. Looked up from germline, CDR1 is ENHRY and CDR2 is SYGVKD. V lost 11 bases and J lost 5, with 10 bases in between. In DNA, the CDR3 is TGTGCCGCACAGGTGAACAATGAGCAGTTCTTC. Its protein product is CAAQVNNEQFF.

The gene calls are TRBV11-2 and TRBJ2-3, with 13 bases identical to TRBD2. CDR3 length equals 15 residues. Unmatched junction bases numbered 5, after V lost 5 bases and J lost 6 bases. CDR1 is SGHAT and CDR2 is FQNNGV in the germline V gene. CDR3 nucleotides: TGTGCCAGCAGCCATTGGACTAGCGGGAGTGATACGCAGTATTTT. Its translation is CASSHWTSGSDTQYF.

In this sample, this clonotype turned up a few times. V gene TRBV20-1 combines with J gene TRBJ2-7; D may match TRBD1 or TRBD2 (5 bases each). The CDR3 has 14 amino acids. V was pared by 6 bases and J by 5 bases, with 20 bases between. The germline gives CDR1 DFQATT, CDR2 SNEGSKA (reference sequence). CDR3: CSASGTRGAHEQYF. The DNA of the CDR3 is TGCAGTGCGTCTGGGACGAGAGGCGCCCACGAGCAGTACTTC.

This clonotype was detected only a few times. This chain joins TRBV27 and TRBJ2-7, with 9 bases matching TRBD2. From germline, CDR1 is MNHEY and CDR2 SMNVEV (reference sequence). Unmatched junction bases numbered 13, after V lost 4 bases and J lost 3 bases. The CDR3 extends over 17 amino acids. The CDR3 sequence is CASSSPTSGMIIYEQYF. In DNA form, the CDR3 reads TGTGCCAGCAGTTCGCCGACTAGCGGAATGATTATCTACGAGCAGTACTTC.

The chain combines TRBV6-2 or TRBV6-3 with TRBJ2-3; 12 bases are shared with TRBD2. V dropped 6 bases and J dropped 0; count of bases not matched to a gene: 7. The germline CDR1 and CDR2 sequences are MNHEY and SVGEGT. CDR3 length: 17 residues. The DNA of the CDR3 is TGTGCCAGCAGCCAAGGACTAGCGGGACCTAGCACAGATACGCAGTATTTT. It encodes CASSQGLAGPSTDTQYF.

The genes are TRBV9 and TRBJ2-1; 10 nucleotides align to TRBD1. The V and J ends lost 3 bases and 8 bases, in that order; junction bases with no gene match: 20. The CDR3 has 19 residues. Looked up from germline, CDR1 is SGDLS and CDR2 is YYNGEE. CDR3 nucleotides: TGTGCCAGCAGCGAGCCCCCCCGGACAGGGGGATTGGGTATAGATGAGCAGTTCTTC. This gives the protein CASSEPPRTGGLGIDEQFF. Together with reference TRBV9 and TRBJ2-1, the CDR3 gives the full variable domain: DSGVTQTPKHLITATGQRVTLRCSPRSGDLSVYWYQQSLDQGLQFLIQYYNGEERAKGNILERFSAQQFPDLHSELNLSSLELGDSALYFCASSEPPRTGGLGIDEQFFGPGTRLTVL.

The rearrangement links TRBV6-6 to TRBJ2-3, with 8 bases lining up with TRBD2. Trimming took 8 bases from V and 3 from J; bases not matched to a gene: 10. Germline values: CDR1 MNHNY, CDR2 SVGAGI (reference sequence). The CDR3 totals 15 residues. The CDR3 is CASRLGGGFTDTQYF. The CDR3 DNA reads TGTGCCAGCCGGCTCGGCGGGGGGTTTACAGATACGCAGTATTTT.

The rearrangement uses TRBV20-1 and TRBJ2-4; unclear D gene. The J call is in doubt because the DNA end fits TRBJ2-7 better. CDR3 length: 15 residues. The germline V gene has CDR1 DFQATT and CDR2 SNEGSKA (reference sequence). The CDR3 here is CSARDGSLPTYEQYF. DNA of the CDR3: TGCAGTGCTAGAGATGGTTCCTTGCCAACCTACGAGCAGTACTTC.

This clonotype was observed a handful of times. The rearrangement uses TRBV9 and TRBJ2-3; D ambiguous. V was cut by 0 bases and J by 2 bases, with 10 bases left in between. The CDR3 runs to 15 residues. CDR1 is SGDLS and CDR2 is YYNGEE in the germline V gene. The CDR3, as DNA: TGTGCCAGCAGCGTAGAACTGCAATTCACAGATACGCAGTATTTT. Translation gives CASSVELQFTDTQYF.

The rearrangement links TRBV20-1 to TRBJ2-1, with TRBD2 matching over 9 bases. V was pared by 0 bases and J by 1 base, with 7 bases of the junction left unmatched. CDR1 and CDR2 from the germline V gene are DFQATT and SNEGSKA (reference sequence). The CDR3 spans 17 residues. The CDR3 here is CSARDSRGLASYNEQFF. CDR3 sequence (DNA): TGCAGTGCTAGAGATTCCCGTGGACTAGCGTCCTACAATGAGCAGTTCTTC.